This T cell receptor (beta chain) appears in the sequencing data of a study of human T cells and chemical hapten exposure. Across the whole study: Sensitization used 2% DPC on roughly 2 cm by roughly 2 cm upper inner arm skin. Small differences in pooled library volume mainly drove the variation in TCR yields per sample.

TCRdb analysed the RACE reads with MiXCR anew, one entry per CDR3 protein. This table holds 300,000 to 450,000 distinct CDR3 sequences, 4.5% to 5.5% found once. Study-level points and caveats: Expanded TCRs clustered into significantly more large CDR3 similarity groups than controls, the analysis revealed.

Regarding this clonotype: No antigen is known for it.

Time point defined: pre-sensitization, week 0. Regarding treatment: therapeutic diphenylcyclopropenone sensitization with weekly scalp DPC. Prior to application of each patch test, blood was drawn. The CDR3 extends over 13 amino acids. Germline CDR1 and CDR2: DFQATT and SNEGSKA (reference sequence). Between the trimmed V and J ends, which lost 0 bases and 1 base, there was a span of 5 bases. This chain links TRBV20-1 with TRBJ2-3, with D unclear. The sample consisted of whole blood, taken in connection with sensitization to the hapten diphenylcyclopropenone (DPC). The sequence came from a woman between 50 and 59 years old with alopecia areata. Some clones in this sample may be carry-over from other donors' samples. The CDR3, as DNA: TGCAGTGCTAGAGAGGGCCGCACAGATACGCAGTATTTT. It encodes CSAREGRTDTQYF.